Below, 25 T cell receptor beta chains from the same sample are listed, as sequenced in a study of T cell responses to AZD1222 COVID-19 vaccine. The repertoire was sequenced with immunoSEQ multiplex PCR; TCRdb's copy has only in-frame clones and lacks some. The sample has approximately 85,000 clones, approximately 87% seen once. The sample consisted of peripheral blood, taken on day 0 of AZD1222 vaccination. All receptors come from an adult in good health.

CDR3 loop: CASSQGQGLTEAFF. The CDR3 nucleotides are TGTGCCAGCAGCCAGGGACAGGGTTTAACTGAAGCTTTCTTT. The chain recombines TRBV5-6 with TRBJ1-1; 9 positions match TRBD1. Germline V CDR1 and CDR2: SGHDT, YYEEEE. V dropped 4 bases and J dropped 5; count of bases not matched to a gene: 6. The CDR3 sequence is 14 residues long.

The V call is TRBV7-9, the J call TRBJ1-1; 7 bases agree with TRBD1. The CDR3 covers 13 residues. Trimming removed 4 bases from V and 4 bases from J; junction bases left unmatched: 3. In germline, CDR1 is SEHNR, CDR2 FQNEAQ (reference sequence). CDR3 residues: CASSYYRGTEAFF. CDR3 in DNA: TGTGCCAGCAGCTACTACAGGGGCACTGAAGCTTTCTTT.

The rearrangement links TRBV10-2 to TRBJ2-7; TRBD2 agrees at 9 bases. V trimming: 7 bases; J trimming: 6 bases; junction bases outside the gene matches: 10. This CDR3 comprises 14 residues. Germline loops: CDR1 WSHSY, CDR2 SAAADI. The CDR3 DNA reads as TGCGCCAGCAAGAAGGGTAGCGGGAGCATCGAGCAGTACTTC. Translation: CASKKGSGSIEQYF.

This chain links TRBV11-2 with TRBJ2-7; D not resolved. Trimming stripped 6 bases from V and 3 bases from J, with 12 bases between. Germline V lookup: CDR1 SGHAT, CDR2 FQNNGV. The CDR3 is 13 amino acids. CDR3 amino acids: CASRGQVLYEQYF. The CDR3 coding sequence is TGTGCCAGCAGGGGCCAGGTTCTCTACGAGCAGTACTTC. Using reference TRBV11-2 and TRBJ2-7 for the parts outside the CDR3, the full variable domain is EAGVAQSPRYKIIEKRQSVAFWCNPISGHATLYWYQQILGQGPKLLIQFQNNGVVDDSQLPKDRFSAERLKGVDSTLKIQPAKLEDSAVYLCASRGQVLYEQYFGPGTRLTVT.

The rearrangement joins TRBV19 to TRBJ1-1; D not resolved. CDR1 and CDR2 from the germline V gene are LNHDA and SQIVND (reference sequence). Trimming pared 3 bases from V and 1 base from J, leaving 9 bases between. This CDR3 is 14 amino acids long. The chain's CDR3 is CASSIVIGNTEAFF. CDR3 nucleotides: TGTGCCAGTAGTATCGTGATCGGGAACACTGAAGCTTTCTTT.

CDR3 nucleotides: TGTGCCAGCAGCGCCCGGGACAGGGGGCGCGAGCAGTACTTC. This sequence encodes CASSARDRGREQYF. This rearrangement joins TRBV9 to TRBJ2-7, with 12 bases fitting TRBD1. Per the germline V gene, CDR1 is SGDLS and CDR2 is YYNGEE. V lost 3 bases to trimming and J lost 6 bases; unmatched junction nucleotides: 4. CDR3 length equals 14 residues.

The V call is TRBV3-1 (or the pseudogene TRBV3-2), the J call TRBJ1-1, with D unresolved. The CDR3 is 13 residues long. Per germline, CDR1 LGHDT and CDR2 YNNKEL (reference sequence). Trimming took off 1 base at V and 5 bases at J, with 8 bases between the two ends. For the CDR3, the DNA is TGTGCCAGCAGCCAAGCATTAGGTACTGAAGCTTTCTTT. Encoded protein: CASSQALGTEAFF.

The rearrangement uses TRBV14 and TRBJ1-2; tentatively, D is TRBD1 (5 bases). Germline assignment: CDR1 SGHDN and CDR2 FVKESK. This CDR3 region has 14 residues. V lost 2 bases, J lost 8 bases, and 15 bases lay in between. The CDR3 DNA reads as TGTGCCAGCAGCCAACTTAAATCAGGGTCCGGCTACACCTTC. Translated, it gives CASSQLKSGSGYTF.

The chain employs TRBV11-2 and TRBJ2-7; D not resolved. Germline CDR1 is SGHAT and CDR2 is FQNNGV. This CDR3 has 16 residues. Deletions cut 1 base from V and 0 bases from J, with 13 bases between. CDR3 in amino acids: CASSLVAGPSSYEQYF. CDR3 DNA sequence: TGTGCCAGCAGCTTAGTGGCCGGGCCCAGCTCCTACGAGCAGTACTTC. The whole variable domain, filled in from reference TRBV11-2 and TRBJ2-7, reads EAGVAQSPRYKIIEKRQSVAFWCNPISGHATLYWYQQILGQGPKLLIQFQNNGVVDDSQLPKDRFSAERLKGVDSTLKIQPAKLEDSAVYLCASSLVAGPSSYEQYFGPGTRLTVT.

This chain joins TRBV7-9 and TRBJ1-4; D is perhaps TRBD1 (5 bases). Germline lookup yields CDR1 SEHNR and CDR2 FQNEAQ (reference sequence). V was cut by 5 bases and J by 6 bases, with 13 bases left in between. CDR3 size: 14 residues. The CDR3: CASSRLGGYEKLFF. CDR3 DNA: TGTGCCAGCAGCCGGTTGGGGGGTTATGAAAAACTGTTTTTT.

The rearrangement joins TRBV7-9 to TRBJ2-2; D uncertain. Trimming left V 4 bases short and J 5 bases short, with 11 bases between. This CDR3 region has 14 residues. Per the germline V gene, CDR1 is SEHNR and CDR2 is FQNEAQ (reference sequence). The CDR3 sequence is CASSSTDITGELFF. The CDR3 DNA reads TGTGCCAGCAGCTCAACAGACATTACCGGGGAGCTGTTTTTT.

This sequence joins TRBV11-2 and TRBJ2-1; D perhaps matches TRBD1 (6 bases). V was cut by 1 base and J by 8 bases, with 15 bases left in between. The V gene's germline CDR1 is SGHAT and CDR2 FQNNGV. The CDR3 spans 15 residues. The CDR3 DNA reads TGTGCCAGCAGCTTAGGTCTCCAGGGGATCGATGAGCAGTTCTTC. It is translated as CASSLGLQGIDEQFF.

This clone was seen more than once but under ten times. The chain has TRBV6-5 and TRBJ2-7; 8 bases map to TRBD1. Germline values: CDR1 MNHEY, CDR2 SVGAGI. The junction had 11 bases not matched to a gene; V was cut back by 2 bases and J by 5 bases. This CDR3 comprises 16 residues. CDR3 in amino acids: CASSYPHRDRLNEQYF. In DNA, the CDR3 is TGTGCCAGCAGTTACCCCCACCGGGACAGGCTTAACGAGCAGTACTTC.

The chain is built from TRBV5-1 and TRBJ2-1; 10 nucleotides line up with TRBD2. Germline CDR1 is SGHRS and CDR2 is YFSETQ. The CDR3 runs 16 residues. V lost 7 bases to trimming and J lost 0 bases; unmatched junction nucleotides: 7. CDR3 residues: CASRKIAGGSYNEQFF. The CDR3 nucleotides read TGCGCCAGCCGAAAAATAGCGGGGGGCTCCTACAATGAGCAGTTCTTC.

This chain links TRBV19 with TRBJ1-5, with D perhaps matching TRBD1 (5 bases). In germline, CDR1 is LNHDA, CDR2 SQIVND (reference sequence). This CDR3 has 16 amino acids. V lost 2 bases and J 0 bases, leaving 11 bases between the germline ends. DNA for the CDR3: TGTGCCAGTAGTATACCAGGGCATGATAGCAATCAGCCCCAGCATTTT. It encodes CASSIPGHDSNQPQHF.

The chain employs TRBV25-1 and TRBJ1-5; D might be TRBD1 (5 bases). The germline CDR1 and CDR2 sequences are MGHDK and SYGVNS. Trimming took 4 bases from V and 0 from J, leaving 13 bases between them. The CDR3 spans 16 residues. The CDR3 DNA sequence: TGTGCCAGCAGTGGAGAGGGGTCTTATAGCAATCAGCCCCAGCATTTT. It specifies CASSGEGSYSNQPQHF.

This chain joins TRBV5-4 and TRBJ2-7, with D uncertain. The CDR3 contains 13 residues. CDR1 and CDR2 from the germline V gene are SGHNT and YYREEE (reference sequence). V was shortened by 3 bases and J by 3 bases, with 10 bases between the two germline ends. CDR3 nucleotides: TGTGCCAGCAGCTCGGAAGCCAGCTACGAGCAGTACTTC. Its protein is CASSSEASYEQYF.

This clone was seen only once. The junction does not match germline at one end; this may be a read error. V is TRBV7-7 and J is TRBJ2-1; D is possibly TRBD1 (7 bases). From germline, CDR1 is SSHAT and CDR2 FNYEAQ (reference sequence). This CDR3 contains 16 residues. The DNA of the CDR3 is TGTGCTAGCAGCCCAGGGGGTGGGACTGGCTACAATGAGCAGTTCTTC. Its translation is CASSPGGGTGYNEQFF.

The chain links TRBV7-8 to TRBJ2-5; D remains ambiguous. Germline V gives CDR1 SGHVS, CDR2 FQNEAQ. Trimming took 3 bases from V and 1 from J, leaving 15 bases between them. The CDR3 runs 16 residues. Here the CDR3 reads CASSLNSIRTQETQYF. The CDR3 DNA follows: TGTGCCAGCAGCTTGAACTCAATACGCACCCAAGAGACCCAGTACTTC.

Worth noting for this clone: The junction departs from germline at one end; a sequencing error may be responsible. This CDR3 reads CASSIGQTYGYTF. The CDR3, as DNA: TGTGCCAGTAGCATAGGACAGACGTATGGCTACACCTTC. The chain joins TRBV19 to TRBJ1-2; a possible D gene is TRBD1 (6 bases). Germline CDR1 LNHDA, CDR2 SQIVND (reference sequence). The CDR3 is 13 residues long.

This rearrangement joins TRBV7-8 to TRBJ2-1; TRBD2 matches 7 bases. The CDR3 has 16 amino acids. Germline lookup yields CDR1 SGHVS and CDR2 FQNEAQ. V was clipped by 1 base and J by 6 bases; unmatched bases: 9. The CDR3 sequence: CASSLVGGSFSNEQFF. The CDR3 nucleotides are TGTGCCAGCAGCTTAGTAGGCGGGAGTTTTTCCAATGAGCAGTTCTTC. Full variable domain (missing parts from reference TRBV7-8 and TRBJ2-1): GAGVSQSPRYKVAKRGQDVALRCDPISGHVSLFWYQQALGQGPEFLTYFQNEAQLDKSGLPSDRFFAERPEGSVSTLKIQRTQQEDSAVYLCASSLVGGSFSNEQFFGPGTRLTVL.

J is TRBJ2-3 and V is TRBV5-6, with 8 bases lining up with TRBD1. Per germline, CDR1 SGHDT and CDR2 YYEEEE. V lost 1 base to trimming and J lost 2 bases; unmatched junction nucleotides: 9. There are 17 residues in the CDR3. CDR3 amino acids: CASSLYITGGNTDTQYF. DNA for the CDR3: TGTGCCAGCAGCTTGTATATAACAGGGGGAAACACAGATACGCAGTATTTT.

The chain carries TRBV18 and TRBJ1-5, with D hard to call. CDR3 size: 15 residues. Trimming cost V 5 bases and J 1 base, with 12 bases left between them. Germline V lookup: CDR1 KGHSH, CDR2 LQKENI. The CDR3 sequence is CASSGSGKSNQPQHF. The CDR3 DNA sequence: TGTGCCAGCTCAGGTTCAGGAAAGAGCAATCAGCCCCAGCATTTT.

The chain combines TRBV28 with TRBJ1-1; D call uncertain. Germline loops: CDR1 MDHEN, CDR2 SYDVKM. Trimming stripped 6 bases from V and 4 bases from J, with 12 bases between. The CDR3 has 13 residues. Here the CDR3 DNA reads TGTGCCAGCAGAACTCCCTGGGGCACTGAAGCTTTCTTT. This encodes CASRTPWGTEAFF.

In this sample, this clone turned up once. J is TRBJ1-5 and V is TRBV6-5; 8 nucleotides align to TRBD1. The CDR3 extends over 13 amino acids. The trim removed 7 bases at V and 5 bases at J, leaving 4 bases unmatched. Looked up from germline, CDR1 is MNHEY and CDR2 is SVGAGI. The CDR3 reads CASTGTGYQPQHF. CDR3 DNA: TGTGCCAGCACCGGGACAGGTTATCAGCCCCAGCATTTT.